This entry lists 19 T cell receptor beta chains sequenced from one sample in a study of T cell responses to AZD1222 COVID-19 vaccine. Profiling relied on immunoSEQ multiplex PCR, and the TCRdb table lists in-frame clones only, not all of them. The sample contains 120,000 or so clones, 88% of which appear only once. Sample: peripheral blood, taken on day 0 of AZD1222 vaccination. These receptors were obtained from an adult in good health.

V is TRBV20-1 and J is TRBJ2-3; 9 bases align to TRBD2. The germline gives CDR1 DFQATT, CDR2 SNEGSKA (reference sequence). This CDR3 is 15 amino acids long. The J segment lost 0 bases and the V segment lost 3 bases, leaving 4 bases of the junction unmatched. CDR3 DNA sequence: TGCAGTGCTAGTTCCCTAGCGGGAAGCACAGATACGCAGTATTTT. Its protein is CSASSLAGSTDTQYF.

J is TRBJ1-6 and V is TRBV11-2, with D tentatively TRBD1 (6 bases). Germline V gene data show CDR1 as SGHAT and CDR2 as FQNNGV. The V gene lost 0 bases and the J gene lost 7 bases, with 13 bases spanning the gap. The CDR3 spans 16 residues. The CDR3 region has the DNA TGTGCCAGCAGCTTAGAAGGGGGGCAGCGAAATTCACCCCTCCACTTT. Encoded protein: CASSLEGGQRNSPLHF.

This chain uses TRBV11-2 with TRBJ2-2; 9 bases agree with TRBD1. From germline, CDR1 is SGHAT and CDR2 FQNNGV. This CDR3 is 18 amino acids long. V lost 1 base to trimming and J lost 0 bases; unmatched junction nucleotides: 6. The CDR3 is CASSLGLGQGANTGELFF. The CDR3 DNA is TGTGCCAGCAGCTTAGGGCTGGGACAGGGCGCGAACACCGGGGAGCTGTTTTTT.

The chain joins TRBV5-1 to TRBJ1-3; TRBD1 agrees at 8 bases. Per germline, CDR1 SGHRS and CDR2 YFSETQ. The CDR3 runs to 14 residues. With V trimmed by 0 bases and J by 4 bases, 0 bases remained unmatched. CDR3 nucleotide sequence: TGCGCCAGCAGCTTGGGGGACAGGGGAAACACCATATATTTT. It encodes CASSLGDRGNTIYF.

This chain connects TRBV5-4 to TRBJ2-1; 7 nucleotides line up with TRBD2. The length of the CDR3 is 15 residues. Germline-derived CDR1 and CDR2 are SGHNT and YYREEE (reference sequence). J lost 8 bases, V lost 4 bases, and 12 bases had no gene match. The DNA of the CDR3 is TGTGCCAGCAGCCCTGGGACGCAGCGGGGTGATGAGCAGTTCTTC. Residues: CASSPGTQRGDEQFF.

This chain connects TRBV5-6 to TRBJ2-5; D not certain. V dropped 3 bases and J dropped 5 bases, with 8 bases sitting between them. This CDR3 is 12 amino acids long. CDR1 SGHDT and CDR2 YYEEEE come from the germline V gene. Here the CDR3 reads CASSSRLETQYF. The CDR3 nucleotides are TGTGCCAGCAGCTCCCGTCTGGAGACCCAGTACTTC. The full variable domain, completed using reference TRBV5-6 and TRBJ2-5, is DAGVTQSPTHLIKTRGQQVTLRCSPKSGHDTVSWYQQALGQGPQFIFQYYEEEERQRGNFPDRFSGHQFPNYSSELNVNALLLGDSALYLCASSSRLETQYFGPGTRLLVL.

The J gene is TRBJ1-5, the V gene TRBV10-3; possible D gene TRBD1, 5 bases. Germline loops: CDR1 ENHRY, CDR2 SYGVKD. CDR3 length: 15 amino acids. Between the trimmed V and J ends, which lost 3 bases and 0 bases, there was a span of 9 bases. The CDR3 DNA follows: TGTGCCATCAGTGAAGGGGCGAGTAGCAATCAGCCCCAGCATTTT. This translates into CAISEGASSNQPQHF.

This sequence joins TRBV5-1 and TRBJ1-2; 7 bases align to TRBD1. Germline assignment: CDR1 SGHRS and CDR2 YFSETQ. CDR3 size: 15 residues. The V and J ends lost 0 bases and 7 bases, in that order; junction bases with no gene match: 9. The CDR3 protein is CASSLGNAGGVGYTF. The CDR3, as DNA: TGCGCCAGCAGCTTGGGAAACGCAGGGGGAGTTGGCTACACCTTC. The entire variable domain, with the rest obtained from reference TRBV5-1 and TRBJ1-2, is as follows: KAGVTQTPRYLIKTRGQQVTLSCSPISGHRSVSWYQQTPGQGLQFLFEYFSETQRNKGNFPGRFSGRQFSNSRSEMNVSTLELGDSALYLCASSLGNAGGVGYTFGSGTRLTVV.

DNA of the CDR3: TGTGCCAGCAGCTCGCCTCTACTGACAGGAGGGAATTCACCCCTCCACTTT. Its protein is CASSSPLLTGGNSPLHF. The chain carries TRBV5-4 and TRBJ1-6; maybe TRBD1 (6 bases). V lost 3 bases and J lost 7, with 20 bases in between. The CDR3 runs 17 residues. Germline V gives CDR1 SGHNT, CDR2 YYREEE (reference sequence). Full variable domain (rest looked up from reference TRBV5-4 and TRBJ1-6): ETGVTQSPTHLIKTRGQQVTLRCSSQSGHNTVSWYQQALGQGPQFIFQYYREEENGRGNFPPRFSGLQFPNYSSELNVNALELDDSALYLCASSSPLLTGGNSPLHFGNGTRLTVT.

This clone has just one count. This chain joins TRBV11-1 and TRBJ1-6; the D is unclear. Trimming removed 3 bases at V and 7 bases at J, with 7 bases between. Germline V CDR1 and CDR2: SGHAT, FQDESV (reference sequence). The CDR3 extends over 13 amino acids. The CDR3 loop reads CASSLARNSPLHF. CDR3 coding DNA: TGTGCCAGCAGCTTGGCCAGAAATTCACCCCTCCACTTT.

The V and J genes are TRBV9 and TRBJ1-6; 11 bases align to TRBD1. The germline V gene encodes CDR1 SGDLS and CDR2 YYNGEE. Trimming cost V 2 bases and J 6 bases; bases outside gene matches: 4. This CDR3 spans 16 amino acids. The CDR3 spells CASSVSGTGGNSPLHF. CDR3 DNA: TGTGCCAGCAGCGTCTCCGGGACAGGGGGTAATTCACCCCTCCACTTT.

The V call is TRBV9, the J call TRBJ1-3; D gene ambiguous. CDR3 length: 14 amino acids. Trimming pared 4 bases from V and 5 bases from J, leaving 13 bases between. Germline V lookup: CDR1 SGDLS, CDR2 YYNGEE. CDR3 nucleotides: TGTGCCAGCAGCACCCAGAATTTGCGAAACACCATATATTTT. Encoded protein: CASSTQNLRNTIYF.

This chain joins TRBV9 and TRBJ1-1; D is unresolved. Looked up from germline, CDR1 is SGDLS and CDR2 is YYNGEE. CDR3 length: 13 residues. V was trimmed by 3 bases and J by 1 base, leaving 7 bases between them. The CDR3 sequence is CASSGTRNTEAFF. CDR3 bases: TGTGCCAGCAGCGGAACCAGGAACACTGAAGCTTTCTTT.

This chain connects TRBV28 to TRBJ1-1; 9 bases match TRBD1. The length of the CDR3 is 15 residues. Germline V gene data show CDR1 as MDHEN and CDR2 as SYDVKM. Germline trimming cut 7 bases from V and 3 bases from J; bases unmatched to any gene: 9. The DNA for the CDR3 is TGTGCCAGCACCACGGGGACAGGGAGGTACACTGAAGCTTTCTTT. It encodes CASTTGTGRYTEAFF.

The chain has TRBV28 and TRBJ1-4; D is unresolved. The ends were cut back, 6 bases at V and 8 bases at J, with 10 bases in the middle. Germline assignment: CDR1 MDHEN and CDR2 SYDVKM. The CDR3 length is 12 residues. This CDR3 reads CASRFKGEKLFF. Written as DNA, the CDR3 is TGTGCCAGCAGGTTTAAAGGGGAAAAACTGTTTTTT.

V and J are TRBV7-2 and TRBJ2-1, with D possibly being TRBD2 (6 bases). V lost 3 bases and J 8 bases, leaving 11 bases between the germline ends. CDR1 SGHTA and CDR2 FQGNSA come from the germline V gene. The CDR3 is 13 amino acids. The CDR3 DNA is TGTGCCAGCAGCTTGCCTAGCGTGGATGAGCAGTTCTTC. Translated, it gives CASSLPSVDEQFF.

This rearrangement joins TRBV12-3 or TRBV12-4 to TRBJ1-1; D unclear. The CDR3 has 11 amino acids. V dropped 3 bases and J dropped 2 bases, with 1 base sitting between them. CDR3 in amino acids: CASSFNTEAFF. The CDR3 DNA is TGTGCCAGCAGTTTTAACACTGAAGCTTTCTTT.

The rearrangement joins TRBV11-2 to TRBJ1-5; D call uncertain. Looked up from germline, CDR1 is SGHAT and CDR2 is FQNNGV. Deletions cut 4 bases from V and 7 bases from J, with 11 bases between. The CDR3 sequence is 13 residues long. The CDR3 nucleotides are TGTGCCAGCAGCTCAGGAGACGGGCAGCCCCAGCATTTT. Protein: CASSSGDGQPQHF.

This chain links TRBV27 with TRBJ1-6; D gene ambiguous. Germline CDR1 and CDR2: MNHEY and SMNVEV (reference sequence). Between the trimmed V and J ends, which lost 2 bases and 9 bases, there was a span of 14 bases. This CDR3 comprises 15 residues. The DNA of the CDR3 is TGTGCCAGCAGTTTAGCAGGACCCTTAACTTCACCCCTCCACTTT. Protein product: CASSLAGPLTSPLHF.